These T cell receptor beta chains were read from a single sample in a study of blood T cell repertoires in COVID-19. Method: immunoSEQ multiplex PCR; TCRdb's copy keeps in-frame clones and lacks some. The table includes about 82,000 clones, over 70% detected once. The sample comprised peripheral blood. The receptors stem from a woman aged 40 to 55 with active or convalescent COVID-19. The CDR3 runs from the conserved cysteine through the conserved F or W. The order of the fields is D gene, V gene, clone size, J gene, CDR3 DNA, CDR3 protein. D genes are given only for firm matches. Only some rows state a clone size, as once, few, many or a class for expanded clones.

d_gene: NA
v_gene: TRBV5-4
abundance: NA
j_gene: TRBJ2-7
CDR3nt: TGTGCCAGCAGCTTAGGGGACATCAAGCAGTACTTC
CDR3aa: CASSLGDIKQYF

d_gene: TRBD1
v_gene: TRBV2
abundance: NA
j_gene: TRBJ1-5
CDR3nt: TGTGCCAGCAGGGGACAGGGAGAGCAGCCCCAGCATTTT
CDR3aa: CASRGQGEQPQHF

d_gene: NA
v_gene: TRBV6-2/TRBV6-3
abundance: once
j_gene: TRBJ2-6
CDR3nt: TGTGCCAGCAGTATCAGGTTTGATGGGGCCAACGTCCTGACTTTC
CDR3aa: CASSIRFDGANVLTF

d_gene: NA
v_gene: TRBV19
abundance: NA
j_gene: TRBJ1-1
CDR3nt: TGTGCCAGTAGTGCCCACAGGGCCGTGAACACTGAAGCTTTCTTT
CDR3aa: CASSAHRAVNTEAFF

d_gene: TRBD2
v_gene: TRBV19
abundance: NA
j_gene: TRBJ2-1
CDR3nt: TGTGCCAGCCGGCGTACTAGCGTCGAATACAATGAGCAGTTCTTC
CDR3aa: CASRRTSVEYNEQFF

d_gene: TRBD1
v_gene: TRBV19
abundance: NA
j_gene: TRBJ1-5
CDR3nt: TGTGCCAGTAGTCTGCCTGAGGGGGCTAGCAATCAGCCCCAGCATTTT
CDR3aa: CASSLPEGASNQPQHF

d_gene: TRBD2
v_gene: TRBV5-5
abundance: NA
j_gene: TRBJ2-5
CDR3nt: TGTGCCAGCAGCTTGTCACTAGCGGGTTTTGAAGAGACCCAGTACTTC
CDR3aa: CASSLSLAGFEETQYF

d_gene: NA
v_gene: TRBV24-1
abundance: NA
j_gene: TRBJ1-1
CDR3nt: TGTGCCACCAGTGATTCGGGGAGAGGAGCTTTCTTT
CDR3aa: CATSDSGRGAFF

d_gene: NA
v_gene: TRBV7-3
abundance: once
j_gene: TRBJ1-4
CDR3nt: TGTGCCAGCAGCTTACAGGCAGGGGAAAAACTGTTTTTT
CDR3aa: CASSLQAGEKLFF

d_gene: NA
v_gene: TRBV4-2
abundance: few
j_gene: TRBJ1-1
CDR3nt: TGTGCCAGCAGCCAAGACAGGGACACTGAAGCTTTCTTT
CDR3aa: CASSQDRDTEAFF

d_gene: NA
v_gene: TRBV18
abundance: NA
j_gene: TRBJ2-7
CDR3nt: TGTGCCAGCTCACCGGGGGCGACGTCCTCCTACGAGCAGTACTTC
CDR3aa: CASSPGATSSYEQYF

d_gene: TRBD1
v_gene: TRBV5-1
abundance: NA
j_gene: TRBJ1-1
CDR3nt: TGCGCCAGCAGCGCCCAGGGGGGCACTGAAGCTTTCTTT
CDR3aa: CASSAQGGTEAFF

d_gene: NA
v_gene: TRBV7-2
abundance: NA
j_gene: TRBJ2-1
CDR3nt: TGTGCCAGCAGCGGCACTAGACCCGGTGAGCAGTTCTTC
CDR3aa: CASSGTRPGEQFF

d_gene: NA
v_gene: TRBV5-1
abundance: NA
j_gene: TRBJ2-5
CDR3nt: TGCGCCAGCAGTTTACAAGAGACCCAGTACTTC
CDR3aa: CASSLQETQYF

d_gene: TRBD1
v_gene: TRBV7-9
abundance: NA
j_gene: TRBJ1-1
CDR3nt: TGTGCCAGCGCCGGACAGGGGAAGTCGGGTGAAGCTTTCTTT
CDR3aa: CASAGQGKSGEAFF

d_gene: NA
v_gene: TRBV11-2
abundance: NA
j_gene: TRBJ1-6
CDR3nt: TGTGCCAGCAGCATGCTACAGGGAGCTAATTCACCCCTCCACTTT
CDR3aa: CASSMLQGANSPLHF

d_gene: NA
v_gene: TRBV27
abundance: NA
j_gene: TRBJ2-3
CDR3nt: TGTGCCAGCAGTTTATATACTTTCACAGATACGCAGTATTTT
CDR3aa: CASSLYTFTDTQYF

d_gene: NA
v_gene: TRBV24-1
abundance: NA
j_gene: TRBJ2-6
CDR3nt: TGTGCCACCAGTGACAGGGGGGTGTCTGGGGCCAACGTCCTGACTTTC
CDR3aa: CATSDRGVSGANVLTF

d_gene: NA
v_gene: TRBV5-1
abundance: NA
j_gene: TRBJ2-7
CDR3nt: TGCGCCAGCAGCTTGGGGGGGCTCGAGCAGTACTTC
CDR3aa: CASSLGGLEQYF

d_gene: TRBD2
v_gene: TRBV6-5
abundance: NA
j_gene: TRBJ2-1
CDR3nt: TGTGCCAGCAGTTACTCTCTAGCGGGAGTGTACAATGAGCAGTTCTTC
CDR3aa: CASSYSLAGVYNEQFF

d_gene: TRBD1
v_gene: TRBV27
abundance: NA
j_gene: TRBJ1-2
CDR3nt: TGTGCCAGCAGTTACTCCGGGACAGGGGGCTTATCTAACTATGGCTACACCTTC
CDR3aa: CASSYSGTGGLSNYGYTF

d_gene: TRBD2
v_gene: TRBV9
abundance: few
j_gene: TRBJ2-3
CDR3nt: TGTGCCAGCAGCGTAGATTCTAGCGGGAGTAGGTATACGCAGTATTTT
CDR3aa: CASSVDSSGSRYTQYF